These 9 T cell receptor beta chains were all obtained from the same sample, sequenced in a study of cytomegalovirus exposure and HLA in healthy donors. The protocol was immunoSEQ multiplex PCR, while the TCRdb copy is restricted to in-frame clones and leaves out a portion. The sample records fewer than 120,000 clones, more than 75% being singletons. The sequencing input was PBMCs. The source of these receptors is a woman aged 25 to 45 in good health and CMV-seropositive.

This chain uses TRBV7-2 with TRBJ2-5; tentatively, D is TRBD1 (6 bases). Germline V lookup: CDR1 SGHTA, CDR2 FQGNSA. The V gene lost 2 bases and the J gene lost 2 bases, with 15 bases spanning the gap. The CDR3 covers 16 residues. CDR3 region: CASSLLQGDLQETQYF. The CDR3 region has the DNA TGTGCCAGCAGCTTACTACAGGGCGATTTGCAAGAGACCCAGTACTTC.

The genes are TRBV11-2 and TRBJ2-7; a weak D match, TRBD2 (5 bases). The germline V gene has CDR1 SGHAT and CDR2 FQNNGV. With 5 bases removed from V and 0 bases from J, the gap between germline ends came to 11 bases. The CDR3 contains 14 residues. CDR3 in amino acids: CASSLERTSYEQYF. The CDR3 DNA reads TGTGCCAGCAGCCTCGAGCGGACCTCCTACGAGCAGTACTTC.

The genes are TRBV28 and TRBJ1-5, with D perhaps TRBD1 (6 bases). V dropped 6 bases and J dropped 0 bases, with 15 bases sitting between them. This CDR3 is 16 amino acids long. Germline assignment: CDR1 MDHEN and CDR2 SYDVKM. The CDR3 protein is CASRPPDRFSNQPQHF. The CDR3 nucleotides read TGTGCCAGCAGGCCCCCTGACAGGTTTAGCAATCAGCCCCAGCATTTT.

The rearrangement links TRBV7-2 to TRBJ1-2; tentative D call: TRBD1 (6 bases). From germline, CDR1 is SGHTA and CDR2 FQGNSA. The CDR3 is 13 residues long. V dropped 0 bases and J dropped 8 bases, with 10 bases sitting between them. This CDR3 reads CASSLATGSGYTF. The CDR3 nucleotides read TGTGCCAGCAGCTTAGCAACAGGGTCGGGCTACACCTTC.

The chain employs TRBV5-6 and TRBJ1-4, with 9 positions matching TRBD1. Per the germline V gene, CDR1 is SGHDT and CDR2 is YYEEEE. The length of the CDR3 is 15 residues. The V segment lost 3 bases and the J segment 3 bases; nucleotides outside the gene matches: 3. The CDR3 nucleotides are TGTGCCAGCAGCTCCACAGGGGGCTCTAATGAAAAACTGTTTTTT. As protein: CASSSTGGSNEKLFF. The whole variable domain, filled in from reference TRBV5-6 and TRBJ1-4, reads DAGVTQSPTHLIKTRGQQVTLRCSPKSGHDTVSWYQQALGQGPQFIFQYYEEEERQRGNFPDRFSGHQFPNYSSELNVNALLLGDSALYLCASSSTGGSNEKLFFGSGTQLSVL.

This sequence joins TRBV5-5 and TRBJ1-5; possibly TRBD1 for D (5 bases). V was cut by 2 bases and J by 3 bases, with 9 bases left in between. Germline values: CDR1 SGHKS, CDR2 YYEKEE (reference sequence). The CDR3 is 14 amino acids. CDR3 sequence: CASSLTGSNQPQHF. CDR3 DNA: TGTGCCAGCAGCTTAACAGGTTCCAATCAGCCCCAGCATTTT.

The gene calls are TRBV14 and TRBJ2-1; 8 bases line up with TRBD1. CDR1 SGHDN and CDR2 FVKESK come from the germline V gene. V lost 2 bases, J lost 7 bases, and 7 bases stayed unmatched. There are 15 residues in the CDR3. CDR3 bases: TGTGCCAGCAGCCAACACAGACAGGGGTGGAATGAGCAGTTCTTC. This encodes CASSQHRQGWNEQFF.

This clone was seen a few times. J is TRBJ2-2 and V is TRBV4-1, with TRBD1 matching over 10 bases. Germline lookup yields CDR1 MGHRA and CDR2 YSYEKL. The junction had 7 bases not matched to a gene; V was cut back by 4 bases and J by 5 bases. This CDR3 region has 16 residues. The CDR3 DNA reads TGCGCCAGCAGCCGAGGACAGGGGGGAGGGACCGGGGAGCTGTTTTTT. Its protein product is CASSRGQGGGTGELFF.

The V call is TRBV13, the J call TRBJ2-7, with D possibly TRBD2 on 5 matching bases. The CDR3 has 13 residues. Deletions cut 7 bases from V and 2 bases from J, with 12 bases between. CDR1 is PRHDT, CDR2 FYEKMQ, per germline (reference sequence). CDR3 in DNA: TGTGCCAGCACCTCCCGGGGAACCTACGAGCAGTACTTC. Its protein product is CASTSRGTYEQYF.